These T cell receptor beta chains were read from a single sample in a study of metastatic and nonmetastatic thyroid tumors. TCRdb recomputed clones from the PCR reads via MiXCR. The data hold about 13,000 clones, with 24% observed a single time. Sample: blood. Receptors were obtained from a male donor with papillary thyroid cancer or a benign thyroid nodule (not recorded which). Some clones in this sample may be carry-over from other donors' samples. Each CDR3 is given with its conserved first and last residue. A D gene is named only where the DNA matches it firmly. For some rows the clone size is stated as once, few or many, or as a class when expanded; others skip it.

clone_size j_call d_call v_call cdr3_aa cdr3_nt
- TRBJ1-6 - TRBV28 CASSLGGFGLNNSPLHF TGTGCCAGCAGTTTAGGGGGTTTCGGACTAAATAATTCACCCCTCCACTTT
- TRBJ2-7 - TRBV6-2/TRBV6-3 CASSYSKQGDEQYF TGTGCCAGCAGTTACTCGAAGCAGGGCGATGAGCAGTACTTC
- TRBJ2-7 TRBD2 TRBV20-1 CSARELGLADYEQYF TGCAGTGCTAGAGAGCTGGGACTAGCGGATTACGAGCAGTACTTC
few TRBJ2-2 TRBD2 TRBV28 CASSPSGSTGELFF TGTGCCAGCAGTCCTAGCGGGAGCACCGGGGAGCTGTTTTTT
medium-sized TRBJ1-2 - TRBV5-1 CASRSATDKNYGYTF TGCGCCAGCAGGAGCGCGACGGACAAAAACTATGGCTACACCTTC
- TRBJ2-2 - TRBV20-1 CSARDSTDREGELFF TGCAGTGCTAGAGATAGTACAGACCGAGAAGGGGAGCTGTTTTTT
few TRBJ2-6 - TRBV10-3 CAISGKGNGTNVLTF TGTGCGATCAGTGGAAAGGGAAACGGGACCAACGTCCTGACTTTC
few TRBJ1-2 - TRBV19 CASSIEGTVLTGYTF TGTGCCAGTAGTATAGAGGGGACTGTCCTAACGGGCTACACCTTC
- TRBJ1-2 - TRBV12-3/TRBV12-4 CASSLGTQSEGYTF TGTGCCAGCAGTTTAGGAACCCAGTCAGAAGGCTACACCTTC
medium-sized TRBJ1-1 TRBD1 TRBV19 CASSAGGGTEAFF TGTGCCAGTAGTGCAGGGGGTGGCACTGAAGCTTTCTTT
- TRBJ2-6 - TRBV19 CASRFIRDAGANVLTF TGTGCCAGTAGGTTTATTCGGGACGCCGGGGCCAACGTCCTGACTTTC
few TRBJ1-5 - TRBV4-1 CASSQEQRNQPQHF TGCGCCAGCAGCCAAGAACAACGCAATCAGCCCCAGCATTTT
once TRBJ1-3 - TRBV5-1 CASKQVYVADTIYF TGCGCCAGCAAGCAGGTCTACGTTGCGGACACCATATATTTT
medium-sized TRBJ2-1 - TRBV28 CASSLEAAALGGQFF TGTGCCAGCAGTTTGGAGGCGGCGGCCCTTGGGGGACAGTTCTTC
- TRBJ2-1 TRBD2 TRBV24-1 CATSDPKAGIAYNEQFF TGTGCCACCAGTGACCCCAAAGCGGGAATAGCCTACAATGAGCAGTTCTTC
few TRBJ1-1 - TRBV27 CASSLTGTTEAFF TGTGCCAGCAGCTTAACAGGGACAACTGAAGCTTTCTTT
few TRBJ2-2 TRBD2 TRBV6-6 CASSYRTSGGTNTGELFF TGTGCCAGCAGTTACAGGACTAGCGGGGGGACGAACACCGGGGAGCTGTTTTTT
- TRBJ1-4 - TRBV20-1 CSARDLGSTNEKLFF TGCAGTGCTAGAGATCTAGGCAGTACTAATGAAAAACTGTTTTTT
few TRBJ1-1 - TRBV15 CATSEYTGMNTEAFF TGTGCCACCAGCGAGTACACAGGGATGAACACTGAAGCTTTCTTT
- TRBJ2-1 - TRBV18 CASSPEEGGEQFF TGTGCCAGCTCCCCTGAAGAAGGGGGTGAGCAGTTCTTC
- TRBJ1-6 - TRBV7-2 CASSPSGARYSPLHF TGTGCCAGCAGCCCATCAGGGGCGCGGTATTCACCCCTCCACTTT
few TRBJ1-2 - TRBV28 CASTSSPTNYGYTF TGTGCCAGCACCAGTAGCCCGACGAACTATGGCTACACCTTC
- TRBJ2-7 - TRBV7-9 CASSSPSYYEQYF TGTGCCAGCAGCTCGCCGTCCTACTACGAGCAGTACTTC
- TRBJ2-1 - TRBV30 CAWSPWWLRRRNEQFF TGTGCCTGGAGTCCTTGGTGGCTCAGAAGAAGGAATGAGCAGTTCTTC
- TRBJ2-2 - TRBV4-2 CASSHNEGRRTPGGCFF TGTGCCAGCAGCCATAACGAGGGAAGGCGGACACCGGGGGGCTGTTTTTTT
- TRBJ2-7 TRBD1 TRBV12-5 CASGSTKTGGNYEQYF TGTGCTAGTGGTTCGACCAAGACAGGGGGAAACTACGAGCAGTACTTC
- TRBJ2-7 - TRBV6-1 CASVGTPSYEQYF TGTGCCAGCGTGGGGACACCTTCCTACGAGCAGTACTTC
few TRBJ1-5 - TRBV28 CASTRGDWNQPQHF TGTGCCAGCACACGGGGCGATTGGAATCAGCCCCAGCATTTT
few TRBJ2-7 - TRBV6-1 CASSRDGGRDEQYF TGTGCCAGCAGTCGAGACGGAGGCAGGGACGAGCAGTACTTC
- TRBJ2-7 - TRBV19 CASSTNREQYF TGTGCCAGTAGTACCAACAGAGAGCAGTACTTC
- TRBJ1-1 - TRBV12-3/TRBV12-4 CASSQTTEAFF TGTGCCAGCAGTCAGACCACTGAAGCTTTCTTT
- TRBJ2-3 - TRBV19 CASPGRVKYTQYF TGTGCCAGCCCGGGCAGGGTGAAATATACGCAGTATTTT
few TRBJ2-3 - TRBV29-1 CSTPGRGAYTDTQYF TGCAGCACCCCGGGGCGAGGGGCCTACACAGATACGCAGTATTTT
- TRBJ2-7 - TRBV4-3 CASSQEPPGAGYEQYF TGCGCCAGCAGCCAAGAGCCTCCCGGGGCCGGCTACGAGCAGTACTTC
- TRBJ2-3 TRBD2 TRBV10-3 CAISESSGSPDTQYF TGTGCCATCAGTGAGTCTAGCGGGAGCCCAGATACGCAGTATTTT
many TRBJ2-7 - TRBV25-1 CASSEWGAAYEQYF TGTGCCAGCAGTGAATGGGGCGCCGCCTACGAGCAGTACTTC
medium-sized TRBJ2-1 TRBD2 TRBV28 CASTTSGGANEQFF TGTGCCAGCACTACTAGCGGGGGGGCAAATGAGCAGTTCTTC
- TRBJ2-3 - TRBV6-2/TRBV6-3 CASSPSIRRESTDTQYF TGTGCCAGCAGTCCTTCAATCAGGCGGGAATCCACAGATACGCAGTATTTT
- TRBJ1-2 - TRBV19 CASSIGTASYGYTF TGTGCCAGTAGTATAGGGACAGCTTCCTATGGCTACACCTTC
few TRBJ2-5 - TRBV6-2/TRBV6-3 CASRLPGFWAGETQYF TGTGCCAGCAGACTCCCCGGGTTTTGGGCGGGGGAGACCCAGTACTTC
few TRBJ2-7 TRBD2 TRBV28 CASLTGLAGSYEQYF TGTGCCAGCCTCACGGGGCTAGCGGGTAGCTACGAGCAGTACTTC
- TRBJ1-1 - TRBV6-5 CASSYQTGNTEAFF TGTGCCAGCAGTTATCAGACAGGGAACACTGAAGCTTTCTTT
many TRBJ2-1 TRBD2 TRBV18 CASSPPGLAEYNEQFF TGTGCCAGCTCTCCTCCGGGACTAGCGGAATACAATGAGCAGTTCTTC
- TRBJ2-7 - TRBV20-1 CSAKAASSYEQYF TGCAGTGCTAAAGCGGCCAGCTCCTACGAGCAGTACTTC
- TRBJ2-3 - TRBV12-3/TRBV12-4 CASSTQDLSTDTQYF TGTGCCAGCAGCACCCAGGACCTTAGCACAGATACGCAGTATTTT
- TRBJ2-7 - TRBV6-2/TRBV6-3 CASSYGESSYEQYF TGTGCCAGCAGTTACGGGGAAAGCTCCTACGAGCAGTACTTC
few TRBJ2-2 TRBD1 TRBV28 CASSLDRGRTGELFF TGTGCCAGCAGCCTGGACAGGGGGCGTACCGGGGAGCTGTTTTTT
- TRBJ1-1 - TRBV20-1 CSARDQTGQNTEAFF TGCAGTGCTAGAGATCAAACAGGACAGAACACTGAAGCTTTCTTT
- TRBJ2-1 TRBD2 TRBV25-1 CASRSSGPYNEQFF TGTGCCAGCAGGTCTAGCGGACCTTACAATGAGCAGTTCTTC
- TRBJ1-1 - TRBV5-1 CASSLFMNTEAFF TGCGCCAGCAGCTTGTTCATGAACACTGAAGCTTTCTTT
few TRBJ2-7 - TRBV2 CASARAHYEQYF TGTGCCAGCGCCCGAGCTCACTACGAGCAGTACTTC
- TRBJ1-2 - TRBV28 CASSWGTSGYTF TGTGCCAGCAGTTGGGGGACCTCGGGCTACACCTTC
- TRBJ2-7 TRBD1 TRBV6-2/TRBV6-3 CASSSGQGSSEQYF TGTGCCAGCAGTTCGGGACAGGGGAGTTCCGAGCAGTACTTC
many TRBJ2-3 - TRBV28 CASSFGERWHLDTQYF TGTGCCAGCAGTTTCGGGGAAAGGTGGCATTTAGATACGCAGTATTTT